This TCR beta chain emerged from a study of T cell clonality in common variable immunodeficiency. Broader study findings: Common variable immunodeficiency TCR beta sequences reportedly had fewer deletions and N-nucleotide insertions.

This clone showed up just a few times. Its antigen is not known. Here immunoSEQ multiplex PCR was the method, and the copy in TCRdb shows in-frame clones only, minus some. This sample carries 15,000 to 20,000 clones, none of them present only once. Material: peripheral blood mononuclear cells. This receptor was obtained from a human donor with common variable immunodeficiency.

CDR3 sequence: CASSFIQPSGQGSTEAFF. Partial CDR3 DNA: TGTGCCAGTAGCTTTATTCAGCCCTCGGGACAGGGGAGTACTGAA. The chain recombines TRBV19 with TRBJ1-1; 10 bases are shared with TRBD1. The read finishes 3 residues shy of the CDR3 end, and the germline J gene is used to complete it. This CDR3 spans 18 amino acids. Per germline, CDR1 LNHDA and CDR2 SQIVND (reference sequence). After removal of 6 bases from V and 5 bases from J, the junction contained 18 bases not matched to a gene.